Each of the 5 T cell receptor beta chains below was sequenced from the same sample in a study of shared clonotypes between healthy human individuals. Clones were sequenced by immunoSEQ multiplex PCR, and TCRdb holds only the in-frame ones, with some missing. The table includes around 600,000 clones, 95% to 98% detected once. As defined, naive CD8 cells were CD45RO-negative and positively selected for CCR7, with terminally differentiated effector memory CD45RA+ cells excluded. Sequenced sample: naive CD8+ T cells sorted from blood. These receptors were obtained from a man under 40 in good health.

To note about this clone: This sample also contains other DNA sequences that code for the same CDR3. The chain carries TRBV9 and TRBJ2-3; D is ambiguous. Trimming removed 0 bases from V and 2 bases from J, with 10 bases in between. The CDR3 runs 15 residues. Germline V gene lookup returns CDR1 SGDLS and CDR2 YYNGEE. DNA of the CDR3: TGTGCCAGCAGCGTAGGCGGCGGAATCACAGATACGCAGTATTTT. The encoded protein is CASSVGGGITDTQYF.

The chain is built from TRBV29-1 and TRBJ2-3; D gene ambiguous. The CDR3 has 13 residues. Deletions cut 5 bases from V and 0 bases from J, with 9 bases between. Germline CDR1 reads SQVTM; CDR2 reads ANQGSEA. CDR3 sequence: CSVFGDSTDTQYF. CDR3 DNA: TGCAGCGTTTTTGGGGATAGCACAGATACGCAGTATTTT.

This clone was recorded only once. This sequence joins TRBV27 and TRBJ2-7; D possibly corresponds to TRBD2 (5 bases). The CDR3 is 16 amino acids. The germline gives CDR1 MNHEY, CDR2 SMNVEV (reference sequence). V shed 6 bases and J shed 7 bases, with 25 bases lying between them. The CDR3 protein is CASRTTTSGPTLEQYF. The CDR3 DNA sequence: TGTGCCAGCAGGACTACTACAAGCGGACCTACGTTAGAGCAGTACTTC.

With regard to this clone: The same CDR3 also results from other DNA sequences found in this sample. Written as DNA, the CDR3 is TGTGCCAGCAGCTTAGGGACAGGCCGACAGCCCCAGCATTTT. Translation gives CASSLGTGRQPQHF. The chain has TRBV7-8 and TRBJ1-5, with 7 bases that match TRBD1. CDR1 and CDR2 (germline): SGHVS, FQNEAQ. The junction had 4 bases not matched to a gene; V was cut back by 1 base and J by 7 bases. The CDR3 is made up of 14 amino acids.

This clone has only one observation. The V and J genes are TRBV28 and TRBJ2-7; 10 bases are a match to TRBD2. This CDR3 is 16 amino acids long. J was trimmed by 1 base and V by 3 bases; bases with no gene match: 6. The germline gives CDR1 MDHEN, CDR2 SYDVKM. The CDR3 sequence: CASSFPGAGGSYEQYF. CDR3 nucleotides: TGTGCCAGCAGTTTCCCAGGAGCGGGAGGGTCCTACGAGCAGTACTTC. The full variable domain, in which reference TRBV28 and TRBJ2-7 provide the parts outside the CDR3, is DVKVTQSSRYLVKRTGEKVFLECVQDMDHENMFWYRQDPGLGLRLIYFSYDVKMKEKGDIPEGYSVSREKKERFSLILESASTNQTSMYLCASSFPGAGGSYEQYFGPGTRLTVT.